This T cell receptor (beta chain) was found in a study of cytomegalovirus exposure and HLA in healthy donors. Germline values: CDR1 KGHSH, CDR2 LQKENI. The V end was cut by 6 bases, the J end by 5 bases, with 13 bases between. This CDR3 is 13 amino acids long. As regards this clone: Its antigen remains unknown.

Study-level points and caveats: It was confirmed in vitro that three of the CMV-associated chains were specific for CMV antigens.

Use of 60 Vbeta and 13 Jbeta primers characterized the PCR. Assay: immunoSEQ multiplex PCR; the TCRdb copy retains only in-frame clones and omits some. The sample shows about 190,000 clones, roughly 80% of them seen only once. Sequencing was done on a sample of PBMCs. The chain joins TRBV18 to TRBJ1-1; possibly TRBD1 for D (5 bases). The TCR originated in a woman aged 30 to 39 in good health and CMV-seropositive. The CDR3 DNA follows: TGTGCCAGCTCTCAAGTGGAGGGGACTGAAGCTTTCTTT. This encodes CASSQVEGTEAFF.